This T cell receptor (beta chain) was retrieved from a study of shared clonotypes between healthy human individuals. Study details: A couple of female and a few male donors aged 18 to 49 were enrolled.

Data came from immunoSEQ multiplex PCR; TCRdb stores just in-frame clones and leaves some out. The sample holds 100,000 to 120,000 clones, 55% to 70% seen once. To make CD8 memory, CD45RO+ cells were put together with CCR7-negative CD45RA+ TemRA cells. V lost 4 bases, J lost 2 bases, and 11 bases stayed unmatched. Per germline, CDR1 MGHRA and CDR2 YSYEKL. The CDR3 sequence is 17 residues long. This receptor was taken from a woman aged 30 to 39 in good health. What was sequenced was memory CD8+ T cells sorted from blood. Stated subset: CD45RO+ cells pooled with CCR7-negative TemRA cells. The V call is TRBV4-1, the J call TRBJ2-5, with 9 nucleotides matching TRBD2. As DNA, the CDR3 is TGCGCCAGCAGCCGCTCGACGTCTAGCGGGATTCAAGAGACCCAGTACTTC. It encodes CASSRSTSSGIQETQYF.